The 15 T cell receptor beta chains below were found in one sample sequenced in a study of cytomegalovirus exposure and HLA in healthy donors. Amplification used 60 Vbeta primers and 13 Jbeta primers. Sequencing was performed with immunoSEQ multiplex PCR; in TCRdb, only in-frame clones are kept and a portion is missing. In the table there are about 130,000 clones, roughly 79% of which are singletons. The sample comprised PBMCs. These receptors all come from a man younger than 45 in good health and CMV-seronegative.

The chain recombines TRBV25-1 with TRBJ2-3; weak D call: TRBD2 (5 bases). The germline V gene has CDR1 MGHDK and CDR2 SYGVNS. V was cut by 3 bases and J by 5 bases, with 15 bases left in between. The CDR3 is 15 residues long. CDR3 DNA sequence: TGTGCCAGCAGTGACGAAGCGGTCTGGGGAGATACGCAGTATTTT. Translating gives CASSDEAVWGDTQYF.

This chain joins TRBV6-5 and TRBJ2-7, with 9 bases identical to TRBD2. The germline V gene has CDR1 MNHEY and CDR2 SVGAGI. The CDR3 consists of 13 residues. Trimming removed 6 bases from V and 5 bases from J; junction bases left unmatched: 5. CDR3 region: CASRSSGVDEQYF. The DNA of the CDR3 is TGTGCCAGCAGGTCTAGCGGGGTTGACGAGCAGTACTTC.

This clone came up once. The chain uses TRBV6-5 and TRBJ1-5; 8 bases are shared with TRBD1. Germline CDR1 is MNHEY and CDR2 is SVGAGI. The CDR3 length is 15 residues. Unmatched junction bases numbered 7, after V lost 0 bases and J lost 9 bases. For the CDR3, the DNA is TGTGCCAGCAGTTACTCCGGACAGGGTGGGGGGCCCCAGCATTTT. This sequence encodes CASSYSGQGGGPQHF.

The rearrangement joins TRBV7-7 to TRBJ2-1; TRBD2 agrees at 10 bases. Germline V gene lookup returns CDR1 SSHAT and CDR2 FNYEAQ (reference sequence). The CDR3 is 12 residues long. The CDR3 DNA reads TGTGCTAGCGCTAGCGGGAGTAGTGAGCAGTTCTTC. This sequence encodes CASASGSSEQFF.

The chain couples TRBV28 to TRBJ2-5; 8 positions agree with TRBD1. This CDR3 has 14 residues. After removal of 2 bases from V and 7 bases from J, the junction contained 6 bases not matched to a gene. From germline, CDR1 is MDHEN and CDR2 SYDVKM. The CDR3 region has the DNA TGTGCCAGCAGTTTAACTGGACAGGGAGGGACCCAGTACTTC. This translates into CASSLTGQGGTQYF.

In DNA, the CDR3 is TGCGCCAGCAGCCTAACGGGGAGGGGCGCTTTGACCGGGGAGCTGTTTTTT. It specifies CASSLTGRGALTGELFF. This chain joins TRBV4-3 and TRBJ2-2; 7 bases are shared with TRBD2. The CDR3 extends over 17 amino acids. Trimming at V came to 4 bases and at J to 5 bases, leaving 13 bases not matched to a gene. Germline-derived CDR1 and CDR2 are LGHNA and YSLEER.

A single count supports this clone. CDR3 in DNA: TGTGCCAGTAGACAGGGATTCTCTGGAAACACCATATATTTT. This gives the protein CASRQGFSGNTIYF. This chain uses TRBV19 with TRBJ1-3, with TRBD1 as a possible D gene (6 bases). The CDR3 is 14 residues long. CDR1 and CDR2 from the germline V gene are LNHDA and SQIVND (reference sequence). The V and J ends lost 6 bases and 0 bases respectively, with 9 bases between them.

The rearrangement joins TRBV28 to TRBJ2-5; 8 bases line up with TRBD2. Per germline, CDR1 MDHEN and CDR2 SYDVKM. There are 15 residues in the CDR3. With 6 bases clipped from V and 5 bases from J, the junction kept 11 bases outside the gene matches. This CDR3 reads CASRLSGTSWETQYF. CDR3 DNA: TGTGCCAGCAGGCTTTCCGGGACTAGTTGGGAGACCCAGTACTTC.

The chain has TRBV2 and TRBJ1-1, with 9 bases aligning to TRBD1. This CDR3 has 15 amino acids. The junction had 7 bases not matched to a gene; V was cut back by 6 bases and J by 2 bases. CDR1 and CDR2 (germline): SNHLY, FYNNEI. The CDR3 here is CASSARTGANTEAFF. The CDR3, as DNA: TGTGCCAGCAGCGCCCGGACAGGGGCAAACACTGAAGCTTTCTTT.

This sequence joins TRBV28 and TRBJ2-2, with D possibly TRBD2 on 5 matching bases. Deletions cut 5 bases from V and 6 bases from J, with 16 bases between. This CDR3 has 15 amino acids. Germline-derived CDR1 and CDR2 are MDHEN and SYDVKM. The CDR3 reads CASSPPQDGAGELFF. The CDR3 nucleotides read TGTGCCAGCAGTCCCCCCCAAGACGGGGCCGGGGAGCTGTTTTTT.

This clone was seen just once. This chain joins TRBV10-3 and TRBJ1-3; 8 bases align to TRBD1. Germline values: CDR1 ENHRY, CDR2 SYGVKD. The V gene end was trimmed by 5 bases and the J gene end by 0 bases; junction bases not matched to a gene: 3. This CDR3 is 15 amino acids long. The CDR3 sequence: CAISWTGLSGNTIYF. The CDR3 region has the DNA TGTGCCATCAGTTGGACAGGGCTCTCTGGAAACACCATATATTTT.

This clone was seen only a few times. The chain links TRBV7-2 to TRBJ2-1; TRBD1 aligns across 7 bases. The CDR3 sequence is 14 residues long. Per the germline V gene, CDR1 is SGHTA and CDR2 is FQGNSA. The ends lost 1 base at V and 9 bases at J; junction bases unmatched: 6. The DNA for the CDR3 is TGTGCCAGCAGCTTAGGACAGGGACACGGTGAGCAGTTCTTC. Protein sequence: CASSLGQGHGEQFF.

The rearrangement uses TRBV27 and TRBJ2-1; 7 bases match TRBD2. Germline CDR1 MNHEY, CDR2 SMNVEV (reference sequence). This CDR3 has 14 amino acids. Trimming at V came to 3 bases and at J to 2 bases, leaving 1 base not matched to a gene. For the CDR3, the DNA is TGTGCCAGCAGTTTCCGGGGGGCCTACAATGAGCAGTTCTTC. Translation: CASSFRGAYNEQFF.

About this clone: Other nucleotide sequences from this sample produce the same CDR3. This CDR3 reads CASSDSSRGTEAFF. CDR3 DNA sequence: TGTGCCAGCAGTGACTCGAGCAGGGGCACTGAAGCTTTCTTT. This chain uses TRBV6-4 with TRBJ1-1; maybe TRBD1 (6 bases). V shed 0 bases and J shed 4 bases, with 9 bases lying between them. The CDR3 covers 14 residues. Germline V gene sequence: CDR1 MRHNA, CDR2 SNTAGT.

The rearrangement uses TRBV27 and TRBJ2-7; maybe TRBD1 (6 bases). The CDR3 has 16 amino acids. V was trimmed by 5 bases and J by 6 bases, leaving 23 bases between them. Germline CDR1 is MNHEY and CDR2 is SMNVEV (reference sequence). The CDR3 here is CASSGLGARERSEQYF. The DNA of the CDR3 is TGTGCCAGCAGTGGTCTGGGGGCCAGGGAACGGTCCGAGCAGTACTTC.